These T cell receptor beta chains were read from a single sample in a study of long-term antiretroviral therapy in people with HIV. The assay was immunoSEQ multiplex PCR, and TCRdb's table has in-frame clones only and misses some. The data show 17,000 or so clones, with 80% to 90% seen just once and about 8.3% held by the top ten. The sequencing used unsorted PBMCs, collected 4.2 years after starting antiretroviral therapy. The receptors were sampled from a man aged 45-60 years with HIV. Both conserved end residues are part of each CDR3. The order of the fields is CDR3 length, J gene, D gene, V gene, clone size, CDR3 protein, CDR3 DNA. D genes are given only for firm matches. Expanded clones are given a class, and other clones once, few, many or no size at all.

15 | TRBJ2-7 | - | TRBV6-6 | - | CASSYSIQAGNEQYF | TGTGCCAGCAGTTACTCGATCCAGGCAGGGAACGAGCAGTACTTC
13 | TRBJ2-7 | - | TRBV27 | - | CASKGLGLREQYF | TGTGCCAGCAAAGGGCTAGGACTTCGCGAGCAGTACTTC
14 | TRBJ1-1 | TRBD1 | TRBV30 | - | CAWKDRGLYTEAFF | TGTGCCTGGAAGGACAGGGGTTTGTACACTGAAGCTTTCTTT
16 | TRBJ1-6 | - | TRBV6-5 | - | CASSYSKPVYNSPLHF | TGTGCCAGCAGTTACTCGAAGCCTGTCTATAATTCACCCCTCCACTTT
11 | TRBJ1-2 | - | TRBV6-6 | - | CASTSNAGYTF | TGTGCCAGCACTTCAAATGCTGGGTACACCTTC
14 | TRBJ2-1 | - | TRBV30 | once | CAWSTGGQGNEQFF | TGTGCCTGGAGTACCGGGGGCCAGGGAAATGAGCAGTTCTTC
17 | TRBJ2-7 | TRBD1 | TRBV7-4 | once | CASSSIVWGQGRYEQYF | TGTGCCAGCAGCTCTATCGTCTGGGGACAGGGGAGGTACGAGCAGTACTTC
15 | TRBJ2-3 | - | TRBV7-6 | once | CASSSPVASTDTQYF | TGTGCCAGCAGCTCCCCTGTAGCGAGCACAGATACGCAGTATTTT
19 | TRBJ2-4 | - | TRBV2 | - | CASSEVSGEWALAKNIQYF | TGTGCCAGCAGTGAGGTTTCAGGGGAATGGGCTCTAGCCAAAAACATTCAGTACTTC
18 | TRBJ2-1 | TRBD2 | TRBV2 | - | CASAPGLAGGPTYNEQFF | TGTGCCTCTGCTCCGGGACTAGCGGGGGGGCCAACCTACAATGAGCAGTTCTTC
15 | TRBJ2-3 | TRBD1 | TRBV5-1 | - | CASSLEGQGADTQYF | TGCGCCAGCAGCCTGGAGGGACAGGGGGCAGATACGCAGTATTTT
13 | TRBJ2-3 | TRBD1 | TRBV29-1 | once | CSAWTGATDTQYF | TGCAGCGCTTGGACAGGGGCGACAGATACGCAGTATTTT
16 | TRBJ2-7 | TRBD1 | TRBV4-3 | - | CASSQDQRTGSYEQYF | TGCGCCAGCAGCCAAGATCAGAGGACAGGGAGCTACGAGCAGTACTTC
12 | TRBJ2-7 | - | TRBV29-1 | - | CSAQTQGYEQYF | TGCAGCGCCCAGACACAGGGCTACGAGCAGTACTTC
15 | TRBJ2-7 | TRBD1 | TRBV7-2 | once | CASSLVGQGFYEQYF | TGTGCCAGCAGCTTAGTGGGACAGGGTTTCTACGAGCAGTACTTC
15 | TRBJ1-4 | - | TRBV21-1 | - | CASSKGSRGHEKLFF | TGTGCCAGCAGCAAAGGTAGCAGGGGTCATGAAAAACTGTTTTTT
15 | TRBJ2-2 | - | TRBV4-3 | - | CASSQEGGGAGELFF | TGCGCCAGCAGCCAAGAAGGGGGAGGCGCCGGGGAGCTGTTTTTT
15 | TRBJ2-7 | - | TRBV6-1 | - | CASSEPGTQAYEQYF | TGTGCCAGCAGTGAACCCGGGACACAAGCCTACGAGCAGTACTTC
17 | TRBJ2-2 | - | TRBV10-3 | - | CAISQLGGSPSPGELFF | TGTGCCATCAGTCAATTAGGAGGGAGTCCATCACCCGGGGAGCTGTTTTTT
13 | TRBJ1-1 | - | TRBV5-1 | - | CASSLSPGGEAFF | TGCGCCAGCAGCTTGTCCCCCGGGGGTGAAGCTTTCTTT
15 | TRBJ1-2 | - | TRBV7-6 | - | CASSLLGTTNYGYTF | TGTGCCAGCAGCTTATTGGGGACGACTAACTATGGCTACACCTTC
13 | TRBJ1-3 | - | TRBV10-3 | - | CAIPGDSGNTIYF | TGTGCCATACCAGGGGACTCTGGAAACACCATATATTTT
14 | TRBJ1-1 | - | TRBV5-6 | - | CASSLGVLNTEAFF | TGTGCCAGCAGCTTGGGGGTTTTGAACACTGAAGCTTTCTTT
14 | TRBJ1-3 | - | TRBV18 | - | CASSPQSSGNTIYF | TGTGCCAGCTCACCCCAGTCCTCTGGAAACACCATATATTTT
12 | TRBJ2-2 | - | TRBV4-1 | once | CASSPDAGELFF | TGCGCCAGCAGCCCCGACGCCGGGGAGCTGTTTTTT
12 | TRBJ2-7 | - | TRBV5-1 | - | CASSSGSGEQYF | TGCGCCAGCAGTTCGGGCAGCGGCGAGCAGTACTTC
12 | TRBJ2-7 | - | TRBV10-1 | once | CASTRQYYEQYF | TGCGCCAGCACCAGACAGTACTACGAGCAGTACTTC
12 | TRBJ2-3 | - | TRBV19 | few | CASSIVGDTQYF | TGTGCCAGTAGCATTGTGGGCGATACGCAGTATTTT
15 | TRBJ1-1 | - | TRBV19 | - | CASSIREGWDTEAFF | TGTGCCAGTAGTATCCGGGAGGGGTGGGACACTGAAGCTTTCTTT
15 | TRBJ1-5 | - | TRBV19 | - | CASSIAQGNTQPQHF | TGTGCCAGTAGTATAGCCCAGGGGAACACTCAGCCCCAGCATTTT
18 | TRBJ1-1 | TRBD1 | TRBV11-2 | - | CASSLGYWTGLADTEAFF | TGTGCCAGCAGCTTAGGTTACTGGACAGGGCTGGCGGACACTGAAGCTTTCTTT
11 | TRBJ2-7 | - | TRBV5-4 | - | CASSSSYEQYF | TGTGCCAGCAGCTCAAGCTACGAGCAGTACTTC
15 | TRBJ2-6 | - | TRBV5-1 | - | CASSYRTAGANVLTF | TGCGCCAGCAGCTACAGGACAGCTGGGGCCAACGTCCTGACTTTC
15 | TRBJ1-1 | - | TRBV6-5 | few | CATHRDFYLNTEAFF | TGTGCCACCCACAGGGATTTCTACCTGAACACTGAAGCTTTCTTT
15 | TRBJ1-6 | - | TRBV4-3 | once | CASSQNRNYNSPLHF | TGCGCCAGCAGCCAGAACAGGAATTATAATTCACCCCTCCACTTT
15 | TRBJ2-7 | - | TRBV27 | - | CASSLWPGSSYEQYF | TGTGCCAGCAGTTTATGGCCAGGGAGCTCCTACGAGCAGTACTTC
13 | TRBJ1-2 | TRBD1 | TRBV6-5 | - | CASSPGQDLDPTF | TGTGCCAGCAGCCCCGGACAGGATCTTGATCCCACCTTC
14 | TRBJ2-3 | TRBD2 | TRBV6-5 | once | CASRRGGDTDTQYF | TGTGCCAGCAGACGGGGGGGTGACACAGATACGCAGTATTTT
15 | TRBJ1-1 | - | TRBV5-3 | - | CARSLADRRNTEAFF | TGTGCCAGAAGCTTGGCGGACCGCCGGAACACTGAAGCTTTCTTT
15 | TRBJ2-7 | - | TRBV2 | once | CASQRRDDNRYEQYF | TGTGCCAGCCAGCGACGGGACGATAATAGGTACGAGCAGTACTTC
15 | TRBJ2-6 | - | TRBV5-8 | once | CASSLEGTGANVLTF | TGTGCCAGCAGCTTGGAGGGAACTGGGGCCAACGTCCTGACTTTC
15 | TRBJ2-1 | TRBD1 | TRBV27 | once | CASSQQGAGHNEQFF | TGTGCCAGCAGCCAACAGGGGGCAGGACACAATGAGCAGTTCTTC
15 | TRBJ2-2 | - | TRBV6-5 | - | CASSFQGPDTGELFF | TGTGCCAGCAGTTTCCAAGGGCCCGACACCGGGGAGCTGTTTTTT
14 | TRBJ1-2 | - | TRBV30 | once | CAWSVPGPGYGYTF | TGTGCCTGGAGTGTCCCAGGGCCGGGCTATGGCTACACCTTC
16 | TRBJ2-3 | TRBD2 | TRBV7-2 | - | CASSLDGGGVTDTQYF | TGTGCCAGCAGCTTAGATGGCGGGGGGGTTACAGATACGCAGTATTTT